This T cell receptor beta chain was recovered during a study of cytomegalovirus exposure and HLA in healthy donors. In the PCR, 60 Vbeta and 13 Jbeta primers were used. Profiling relied on immunoSEQ multiplex PCR, and the TCRdb table lists in-frame clones only, not all of them. The repertoire has roughly 180,000 clones, more than 70% of them found once; the top ten carry 1.5%. Germline assignment: CDR1 MDHEN and CDR2 SYDVKM. Trimming took 7 bases from V and 1 from J, leaving 11 bases between them. The CDR3 is made up of 13 amino acids. The clonotype was recovered from a male donor in good health and CMV-seronegative. The chain carries TRBV28 and TRBJ2-7; D possibly corresponds to TRBD2 (5 bases). Material for sequencing was PBMCs. The CDR3 region has the DNA TGTGCCAGCATGGACTCGCCTTCCTACGAGCAGTACTTC. This translates into CASMDSPSYEQYF.